Ten or more counts support the clone carrying this T cell receptor beta chain. The data were obtained in a study of response to subunit inactivated influenza vaccine. This CDR3 comprises 15 residues. Germline V gene data show CDR1 as KGHDR and CDR2 as SFDVKD. Between the trimmed V and J ends, which lost 3 bases and 8 bases, there was a span of 16 bases. TCRdb re-analysed the RT-PCR reads in MiXCR, keeping a single row per CDR3 protein. This table holds about 180,000 distinct CDR3 sequences, approximately 9.2% found once. Sequences were derived from non-naive T cells sorted from PBMCs, sampled on the day of vaccination. The sequence was obtained from a man between 45 and 60 years old who received an inactivated influenza vaccine. The chain combines TRBV24-1 with TRBJ1-5; D is uncertain. CDR3 DNA: TGTGCCACCAGTGATCCCCTCCGGCAAGATGAGCCCCAGCATTTT. Protein: CATSDPLRQDEPQHF.